In its sample, the clone carrying this T cell receptor beta chain was seen once. This entry is derived from a study of cytomegalovirus exposure and HLA in healthy donors. A multiplex PCR was run with 60 Vbeta primers and 13 Jbeta primers. Original data processing: Among the unique TCR beta chains that a later analysis counted, 70 million to 85 million in all, about 12 million were shared. Using immunoSEQ multiplex PCR, the repertoire was profiled, and TCRdb retains in-frame clones only, with some absent. V and J calls and clone size come straight from that table; D and trimming were deduced from the DNA. Of roughly 180,000 clones listed, 80% to 85% are singletons. This CDR3 contains 14 residues. The germline V gene encodes CDR1 MDHEN and CDR2 SYDVKM. The V gene end was trimmed by 2 bases and the J gene end by 3 bases; junction bases not matched to a gene: 1.

This chain connects TRBV28 to TRBJ2-5; 9 nucleotides match TRBD2. Source material: PBMCs. This TCR was recovered from a woman aged 18-35 years in good health and CMV-seropositive. This CDR3 is CASSLPSGKETQYF. The CDR3 DNA is TGTGCCAGCAGTTTACCTAGCGGGAAAGAGACCCAGTACTTC.